This T cell receptor (beta chain) comes out of a study of T-cell memory formation after mild COVID-19. The CDR3 sequence is 14 residues long. Germline V CDR1 and CDR2: SQVTM, ANQGSEA. Trimming left V 0 bases short and J 0 bases short, with 8 bases between. One entry per CDR3 protein results from TCRdb running MiXCR on the 5' RACE reads. The repertoire holds 200,000 to 250,000 distinct CDR3 sequences, with approximately 30% as singletons. Sequenced input: PBMCs or a T cell subset sorted from them (not recorded which). The source is an adult woman who had mild COVID-19 (a few samples of this study predate the infection). Cell type and time point are not known. V gene TRBV29-1 combines with J gene TRBJ1-2; D gene uncertain. In DNA, the CDR3 is TGCAGCGTTGAAGACGGCGACTCTAACTATGGCTACACCTTC. Its protein is CSVEDGDSNYGYTF.